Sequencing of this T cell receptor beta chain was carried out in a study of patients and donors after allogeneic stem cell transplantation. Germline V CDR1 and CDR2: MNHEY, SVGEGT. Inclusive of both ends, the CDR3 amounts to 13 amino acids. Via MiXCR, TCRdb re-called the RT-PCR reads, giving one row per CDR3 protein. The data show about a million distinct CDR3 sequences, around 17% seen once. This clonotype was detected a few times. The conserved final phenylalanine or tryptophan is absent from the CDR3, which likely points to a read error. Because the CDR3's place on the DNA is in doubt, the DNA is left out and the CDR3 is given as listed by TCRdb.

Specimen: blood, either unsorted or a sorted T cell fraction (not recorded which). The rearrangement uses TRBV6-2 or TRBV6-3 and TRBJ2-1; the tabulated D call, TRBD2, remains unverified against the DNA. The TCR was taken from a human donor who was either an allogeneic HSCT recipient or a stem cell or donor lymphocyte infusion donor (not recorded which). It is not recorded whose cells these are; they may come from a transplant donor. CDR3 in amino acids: CASSYSTAAGPRI.